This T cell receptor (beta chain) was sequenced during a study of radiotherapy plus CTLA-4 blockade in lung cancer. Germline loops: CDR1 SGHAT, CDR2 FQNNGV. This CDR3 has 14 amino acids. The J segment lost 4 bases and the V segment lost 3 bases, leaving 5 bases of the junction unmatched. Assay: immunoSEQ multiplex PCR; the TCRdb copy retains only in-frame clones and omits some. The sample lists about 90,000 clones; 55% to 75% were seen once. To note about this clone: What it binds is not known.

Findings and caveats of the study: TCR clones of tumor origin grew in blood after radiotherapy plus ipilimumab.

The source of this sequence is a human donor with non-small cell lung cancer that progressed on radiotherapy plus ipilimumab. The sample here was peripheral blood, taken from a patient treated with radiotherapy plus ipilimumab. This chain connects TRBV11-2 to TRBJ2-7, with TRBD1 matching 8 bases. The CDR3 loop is CASSLGTGLYEQYF. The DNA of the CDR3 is TGTGCCAGCAGCTTGGGGACAGGCTTATACGAGCAGTACTTC.